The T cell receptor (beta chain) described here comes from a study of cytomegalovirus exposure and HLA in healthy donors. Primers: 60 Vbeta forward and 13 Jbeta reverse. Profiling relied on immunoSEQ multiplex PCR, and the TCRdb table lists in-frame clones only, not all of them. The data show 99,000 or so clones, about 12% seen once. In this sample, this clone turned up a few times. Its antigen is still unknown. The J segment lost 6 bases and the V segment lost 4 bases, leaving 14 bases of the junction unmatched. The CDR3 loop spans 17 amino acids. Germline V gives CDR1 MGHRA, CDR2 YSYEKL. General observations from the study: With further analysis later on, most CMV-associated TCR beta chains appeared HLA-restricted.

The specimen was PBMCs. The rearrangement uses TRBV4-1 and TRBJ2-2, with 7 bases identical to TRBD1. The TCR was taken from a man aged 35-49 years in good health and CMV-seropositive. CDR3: CASSPSHSGGRAGELFF. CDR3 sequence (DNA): TGCGCCAGCAGCCCGAGCCATTCAGGGGGACGAGCCGGGGAGCTGTTTTTT.